This T cell receptor beta chain originates from a study of CD8 T cells in ankylosing spondylitis. Only a few counts were recorded for this clonotype. Antigen: not known. Whole-study findings and limits: Significantly higher representation of disease-linked clones was reported for matched ankylosing spondylitis synovial fluid. Prior literature has documented some motif variants in synovial fluid and blood from reactive arthritis. Within ankylosing spondylitis blood, a TCR beta motif made up of eight highly homologous variants appeared to be characteristic.

Germline V gene lookup returns CDR1 SGHRS and CDR2 YFSETQ. This CDR3 is built from 17 residues. V lost 2 bases and J 6 bases, leaving 21 bases between the germline ends. Researchers built TCR beta libraries using quantitative 5'-RACE with molecular barcodes. TCRdb independently ran MiXCR on the 5' RACE reads; one entry per CDR3 protein. The sample lists about 330,000 distinct CDR3 sequences, less than 10% occurring once. The receptor comes from a male donor with ankylosing spondylitis. V gene TRBV5-1 combines with J gene TRBJ2-1, with D perhaps matching TRBD2 (6 bases). Sequencing was performed on blood, either unsorted or a sorted T cell fraction (not recorded which). The CDR3 DNA reads as TGCGCCAGCAGCTTCGGCGTCGGGAGTAGAGACGTCAATGAGCAGTTCTTC. It specifies CASSFGVGSRDVNEQFF.